Listed below are T cell receptor beta chains from one sample, sequenced in a study of cytomegalovirus exposure and HLA in healthy donors. TCRdb's table, derived via immunoSEQ multiplex PCR, lists solely in-frame clones and lacks some. Of 130,000 or so clones listed, about 80% are singletons. The specimen was PBMCs. The receptors were gathered from a woman between 18 and 30 years old in good health and CMV-seronegative. Both conserved end residues are part of each CDR3. Each record gives: CDR3 protein, CDR3 DNA, clone size, D gene, J gene, CDR3 length, V gene. The D gene is left open where the match is weak. Expanded clones get a size class; other rows say once, few or many, or leave the size out.

cdr3_aa: CASSLGAGAYGYTF; cdr3_nt: TGTGCCAGCAGCTTAGGTGCAGGGGCCTATGGCTACACCTTC; clone_size: NA; d_call: NA; j_call: TRBJ1-2; cdr3_length: 14; v_call: TRBV7-2
cdr3_aa: CASSFTAGGRTEAFF; cdr3_nt: TGTGCCAGCAGCTTTACGGCAGGGGGCCGGACTGAAGCTTTCTTT; clone_size: NA; d_call: TRBD1; j_call: TRBJ1-1; cdr3_length: 15; v_call: TRBV11-3
cdr3_aa: CASSLTGYQPQHF; cdr3_nt: TGTGCCAGTAGCCTTACAGGCTATCAGCCCCAGCATTTT; clone_size: NA; d_call: NA; j_call: TRBJ1-5; cdr3_length: 13; v_call: TRBV19
cdr3_aa: CASSSPGGNSYEQYF; cdr3_nt: TGTGCCAGTAGTTCCCCAGGCGGGAACTCCTACGAGCAGTACTTC; clone_size: NA; d_call: NA; j_call: TRBJ2-7; cdr3_length: 15; v_call: TRBV19
cdr3_aa: CASSITTQTPPYSNQPQHF; cdr3_nt: TGTGCCAGCAGTATAACTACTCAAACCCCCCCGTATAGCAATCAGCCCCAGCATTTT; clone_size: NA; d_call: NA; j_call: TRBJ1-5; cdr3_length: 19; v_call: TRBV2
cdr3_aa: CASSPWAGSSYNSPLHF; cdr3_nt: TGTGCCAGCTCACCTTGGGCCGGGAGCTCCTATAATTCACCCCTCCACTTT; clone_size: NA; d_call: NA; j_call: TRBJ1-6; cdr3_length: 17; v_call: TRBV18
cdr3_aa: CASSKRQGLVDYGYTF; cdr3_nt: TGTGCCAGCAGTAAAAGACAGGGGCTGGTGGACTATGGCTACACCTTC; clone_size: NA; d_call: TRBD1; j_call: TRBJ1-2; cdr3_length: 16; v_call: TRBV27
cdr3_aa: CASQRDGSYNEQFF; cdr3_nt: TGTGCCAGCCAGCGGGATGGCTCCTACAATGAGCAGTTCTTC; clone_size: NA; d_call: TRBD2; j_call: TRBJ2-1; cdr3_length: 14; v_call: TRBV7-2
cdr3_aa: CASSPRGGQGSHEQYF; cdr3_nt: TGCGCCAGCAGCCCCCGGGGGGGACAGGGGTCCCACGAGCAGTACTTC; clone_size: NA; d_call: TRBD1; j_call: TRBJ2-7; cdr3_length: 16; v_call: TRBV5-1
cdr3_aa: CASSSVGARHQHF; cdr3_nt: TGTGCCAGCAGTTCGGTGGGGGCTCGGCACCAGCATTTT; clone_size: NA; d_call: NA; j_call: TRBJ1-5; cdr3_length: 13; v_call: TRBV6-5
cdr3_aa: CAISEGTGLDEQFF; cdr3_nt: TGTGCCATCAGTGAGGGGACAGGGCTTGATGAGCAGTTCTTC; clone_size: NA; d_call: TRBD1; j_call: TRBJ2-1; cdr3_length: 14; v_call: TRBV10-3
cdr3_aa: CASSVGGSGANVLTF; cdr3_nt: TGTGCCAGCAGCGTAGGCGGGTCTGGGGCCAACGTCCTGACTTTC; clone_size: NA; d_call: NA; j_call: TRBJ2-6; cdr3_length: 15; v_call: TRBV9
cdr3_aa: CASSLKYEGSGGYTF; cdr3_nt: TGTGCCAGCAGCTTAAAGTACGAGGGTTCGGGTGGCTACACCTTC; clone_size: NA; d_call: NA; j_call: TRBJ1-2; cdr3_length: 15; v_call: TRBV7-9
cdr3_aa: CAISEKSYEQYF; cdr3_nt: TGTGCCATCAGTGAAAAGAGCTACGAGCAGTACTTC; clone_size: NA; d_call: NA; j_call: TRBJ2-7; cdr3_length: 12; v_call: TRBV10-3
cdr3_aa: CATTGRGLLYNEQFF; cdr3_nt: TGTGCCACTACTGGTCGAGGCCTACTCTACAATGAGCAGTTCTTC; clone_size: few; d_call: NA; j_call: TRBJ2-1; cdr3_length: 15; v_call: TRBV19
cdr3_aa: CASSLVDRGATEAFF; cdr3_nt: TGCGCCAGCAGCTTGGTGGACAGGGGCGCTACTGAAGCTTTCTTT; clone_size: NA; d_call: TRBD1; j_call: TRBJ1-1; cdr3_length: 15; v_call: TRBV5-1
cdr3_aa: CASRKGANYGYTF; cdr3_nt: TGTGCCAGCAGAAAGGGAGCTAACTATGGCTACACCTTC; clone_size: NA; d_call: NA; j_call: TRBJ1-2; cdr3_length: 13; v_call: TRBV7-2
cdr3_aa: CASSQQGLAGTYNEQFF; cdr3_nt: TGTGCCAGCAGCCAACAGGGGCTAGCGGGGACCTACAATGAGCAGTTCTTC; clone_size: NA; d_call: TRBD2; j_call: TRBJ2-1; cdr3_length: 17; v_call: TRBV4-2
cdr3_aa: CASLLKSGKSTDTQYF; cdr3_nt: TGTGCCAGTCTTCTTAAGAGCGGTAAGAGCACAGATACGCAGTATTTT; clone_size: NA; d_call: NA; j_call: TRBJ2-3; cdr3_length: 16; v_call: TRBV19
cdr3_aa: CASSPGGTRVLGYTF; cdr3_nt: TGTGCCAGCAGCCCGGGGGGGACAAGGGTTTTAGGCTACACCTTC; clone_size: NA; d_call: NA; j_call: TRBJ1-2; cdr3_length: 15; v_call: TRBV9
cdr3_aa: CSDSRGSNYGYTF; cdr3_nt: TGCAGCGACAGCAGGGGTTCAAACTATGGCTACACCTTC; clone_size: few; d_call: NA; j_call: TRBJ1-2; cdr3_length: 13; v_call: TRBV29-1
cdr3_aa: CASRGDRLSSYEQYF; cdr3_nt: TGTGCCAGCAGGGGGGACAGATTAAGCTCCTACGAGCAGTACTTC; clone_size: NA; d_call: TRBD1; j_call: TRBJ2-7; cdr3_length: 15; v_call: TRBV6-6
cdr3_aa: CASSRPDRGYEKLFF; cdr3_nt: TGTGCCAGCAGCCGCCCGGACAGGGGTTATGAAAAACTGTTTTTT; clone_size: NA; d_call: TRBD1; j_call: TRBJ1-4; cdr3_length: 15; v_call: TRBV4-2
cdr3_aa: CASSLDAGVRTDTQYF; cdr3_nt: TGCGCCAGCAGCTTGGATGCCGGAGTACGCACAGATACGCAGTATTTT; clone_size: once; d_call: NA; j_call: TRBJ2-3; cdr3_length: 16; v_call: TRBV5-1
cdr3_aa: CASSFYPSSEAFF; cdr3_nt: TGCGCCAGCAGCTTCTATCCAAGCTCTGAAGCTTTCTTT; clone_size: NA; d_call: NA; j_call: TRBJ1-1; cdr3_length: 13; v_call: TRBV5-1
cdr3_aa: CATSRDSRGANGLTF; cdr3_nt: TGTGCCACCAGCAGAGATTCGCGTGGGGCCAACGGCCTGACTTTC; clone_size: NA; d_call: NA; j_call: TRBJ2-6; cdr3_length: 15; v_call: TRBV15
cdr3_aa: CASSARGPGLTYEQYF; cdr3_nt: TGTGCCAGCAGCGCCCGAGGACCGGGACTGACCTACGAGCAGTACTTC; clone_size: NA; d_call: NA; j_call: TRBJ2-7; cdr3_length: 16; v_call: TRBV6-6
cdr3_aa: CSATSGNPTDTQYF; cdr3_nt: TGCAGCGCAACTAGCGGGAACCCCACAGATACGCAGTATTTT; clone_size: NA; d_call: TRBD2; j_call: TRBJ2-3; cdr3_length: 14; v_call: TRBV29-1
cdr3_aa: CASSSDRSRPYTF; cdr3_nt: TGTGCCAGCTCATCGGACAGGAGTCGTCCCTACACCTTC; clone_size: NA; d_call: TRBD1; j_call: TRBJ1-2; cdr3_length: 13; v_call: TRBV18
cdr3_aa: CASSLSGARPFGLFF; cdr3_nt: TGTGCCAGCAGTTTATCGGGGGCCAGACCGTTTGGGCTGTTTTTT; clone_size: NA; d_call: NA; j_call: TRBJ2-2; cdr3_length: 15; v_call: TRBV27
cdr3_aa: CASSLGHLEQFF; cdr3_nt: TGTGCCAGCAGCCTTGGACATTTAGAGCAGTTCTTC; clone_size: NA; d_call: NA; j_call: TRBJ2-1; cdr3_length: 12; v_call: TRBV9
cdr3_aa: CASSSGIGKKLFF; cdr3_nt: TGTGCCAGCAGTTCGGGAATCGGGAAAAAACTGTTTTTT; clone_size: once; d_call: NA; j_call: TRBJ1-4; cdr3_length: 13; v_call: TRBV6-5
cdr3_aa: CASSYRDRGLGSNTGELFF; cdr3_nt: TGTGCCAGCAGCTACCGGGACAGGGGGCTTGGATCGAACACCGGGGAGCTGTTTTTT; clone_size: NA; d_call: NA; j_call: TRBJ2-2; cdr3_length: 19; v_call: TRBV21-1
cdr3_aa: CSARQNTEAFF; cdr3_nt: TGCAGTGCTCGACAGAACACTGAAGCTTTCTTT; clone_size: few; d_call: NA; j_call: TRBJ1-1; cdr3_length: 11; v_call: TRBV20-1
cdr3_aa: CASSPAGGWVREQFF; cdr3_nt: TGTGCCAGCAGCCCCGCGGGAGGTTGGGTGCGGGAGCAGTTCTTC; clone_size: NA; d_call: TRBD2; j_call: TRBJ2-1; cdr3_length: 15; v_call: TRBV7-9
cdr3_aa: CASSLTAGYYGYTF; cdr3_nt: TGTGCCAGCAGCTTAACAGCAGGCTACTATGGCTACACCTTC; clone_size: NA; d_call: NA; j_call: TRBJ1-2; cdr3_length: 14; v_call: TRBV7-2